This T cell receptor beta chain was documented in a study of response to subunit inactivated influenza vaccine. TCRdb re-derived calls from the RT-PCR reads in MiXCR, one entry per CDR3 protein. The table lists about half a million distinct CDR3 sequences, approximately 9.9% of them singletons. This clonotype was recorded many times. Its target is not known. Findings and limits, study-wide: It was suggested by the authors that few new T cells are recruited by each seasonal influenza vaccination.

This CDR3 comprises 13 residues. V was shortened by 7 bases and J by 5 bases, with 15 bases between the two germline ends. Germline V CDR1 and CDR2: MNHEY, SVGEGT. The sequences come from PBMCs from blood, collected 40 to 50 days after vaccination. The sequence was collected from a man in his forties or fifties who received an inactivated influenza vaccine. V gene TRBV6-2 or TRBV6-3 combines with J gene TRBJ2-7; D is perhaps TRBD2 (6 bases). The CDR3, as DNA: TGTGCCAGCAATGGATGGGACTTCCACGAGCAGTACTTC. Amino acid sequence: CASNGWDFHEQYF.